These 28 T cell receptor beta chains share one sample of origin, sequenced in a study of identical twins. TCRdb reprocessed the 5' RACE reads with MiXCR, giving one entry per CDR3 protein. This table has hundreds of thousands of distinct CDR3 sequences, around 12% appearing once. The data were also submitted as part of a second study, on yellow fever vaccine responses in identical twins.

The sequenced sample was PBMCs. The receptor set was obtained from a woman aged 18-29 years in good health.

This clonotype was recorded a few times. This sequence joins TRBV18 and TRBJ2-7, with no clear D. Germline-derived CDR1 and CDR2 are KGHSH and LQKENI. The length of the CDR3 is 15 residues. The germline V and J ends were trimmed by 0 bases and 1 base, with 10 bases remaining between them. CDR3 nucleotides: TGTGCCAGCTCACCACCGATTTTGGGGTCCTACGAGCAGTACTTC. It specifies CASSPPILGSYEQYF. The full variable domain, its missing parts supplied by reference TRBV18 and TRBJ2-7, is NAGVMQNPRHLVRRRGQEARLRCSPMKGHSHVYWYRQLPEEGLKFMVYLQKENIIDESGMPKERFSAEFPKEGPSILRIQQVVRGDSAAYFCASSPPILGSYEQYFGPGTRLTVT.

This clonotype has ten or more counts. This rearrangement joins TRBV2 to TRBJ2-2, with no clear D. Germline V gives CDR1 SNHLY, CDR2 FYNNEI. The CDR3 extends over 15 amino acids. Trimming cost V 7 bases and J 0 bases, with 12 bases left between them. Written as DNA, the CDR3 is TGTGCCAGCAAGAGGCCGCTCGCGAACACCGGGGAGCTGTTTTTT. It translates to CASKRPLANTGELFF.

The sample holds a few counts of this clonotype. V is TRBV12-3 or TRBV12-4 and J is TRBJ1-2; TRBD1 agrees at 7 bases. The CDR3 has 13 amino acids. Trimming at V came to 0 bases and at J to 6 bases, leaving 1 base not matched to a gene. CDR3 loop: CASSLAGGNGYTF. CDR3 nucleotide sequence: TGTGCCAGCAGTTTAGCAGGGGGCAATGGCTACACCTTC.

This clonotype was seen a handful of times. V gene TRBV10-2 combines with J gene TRBJ2-5, with a weak D call TRBD1 (6 bases). Germline assignment: CDR1 WSHSY and CDR2 SAAADI. With 5 bases removed from V and 7 bases from J, the gap between germline ends came to 11 bases. The CDR3 has 12 residues. CDR3 sequence: CASSRTDGTQYF. The CDR3 DNA is TGCGCCAGCAGTAGGACAGACGGGACCCAGTACTTC.

CDR3 protein: CATSRIRVTSGPKVNNEQFF. CDR3 nucleotides: TGTGCCACCAGCAGAATCAGGGTTACTAGCGGGCCCAAAGTTAACAATGAGCAGTTCTTC. This chain links TRBV15 with TRBJ2-1; the match to TRBD2 covers 9 bases. The CDR3 contains 20 residues. The germline V gene has CDR1 LNHNV and CDR2 YYDKDF (reference sequence). Trimming removed 2 bases from V and 5 bases from J; junction bases left unmatched: 19.

This clonotype was counted many times. The J gene is TRBJ2-3, the V gene TRBV29-1; 7 bases fit TRBD1. Germline CDR1 reads SQVTM; CDR2 reads ANQGSEA. Losses at the gene ends were 0 bases for V and 5 bases for J; bases not matched to a gene: 8. The CDR3 has 15 amino acids. CDR3 loop: CSVEDWQGEEDTQYF. As DNA, the CDR3 is TGCAGCGTTGAAGATTGGCAGGGGGAAGAAGATACGCAGTATTTT.

This clonotype has a handful of counts. V is TRBV10-3 and J is TRBJ2-5; 7 bases line up with TRBD2. Germline CDR1 reads ENHRY; CDR2 reads SYGVKD. Losses at the gene ends were 0 bases for V and 3 bases for J; bases not matched to a gene: 7. The CDR3 consists of 16 residues. CDR3 sequence (DNA): TGTGCCATCAGTGAGTCGCGGGGGAGACCCAAAGAGACCCAGTACTTC. This gives the protein CAISESRGRPKETQYF.

V usage is TRBV29-1 and J usage is TRBJ2-2; a possible D gene is TRBD2 (6 bases). The V end lost 7 bases, the J end lost 4 bases, and 7 bases lay between the germline ends. The CDR3 is 11 residues long. Germline-derived CDR1 and CDR2 are SQVTM and ANQGSEA. CDR3 DNA: TGCAGCGCCGGGGGCACCGGGGAGCTGTTTTTT. Translation: CSAGGTGELFF.

This clonotype appeared many times. The chain recombines TRBV5-1 with TRBJ1-4; 7 bases map to TRBD1. V shed 3 bases, J shed 4 bases, and the junction held 3 bases outside the gene matches. The germline CDR1 and CDR2 sequences are SGHRS and YFSETQ. The CDR3 totals 14 residues. This CDR3 is CASSWGQRNEKLFF. The CDR3 bases are TGCGCCAGCAGCTGGGGACAGCGTAATGAAAAACTGTTTTTT.

This clonotype was seen only a few times. The chain links TRBV2 to TRBJ2-2, with 9 bases that match TRBD1. CDR1 SNHLY and CDR2 FYNNEI come from the germline V gene. There are 15 residues in the CDR3. The V segment lost 4 bases and the J segment 5 bases; nucleotides outside the gene matches: 5. The CDR3 region has the DNA TGTGCCAGCAGTGGGGGACAGGGAGCAACCGGGGAGCTGTTTTTT. This translates into CASSGGQGATGELFF. Based on the CDR3 plus reference TRBV2 and TRBJ2-2, the full variable domain is EPEVTQTPSHQVTQMGQEVILRCVPISNHLYFYWYRQILGQKVEFLVSFYNNEISEKSEIFDDQFSVERPDGSNFTLKIRSTKLEDSAMYFCASSGGQGATGELFFGEGSRLTVL.

The chain is built from TRBV9 and TRBJ2-1, with 8 bases aligning to TRBD2. J gave up 5 bases and V 0 bases, and 10 bases lay outside the gene matches. Germline-derived CDR1 and CDR2 are SGDLS and YYNGEE. The CDR3 is 17 amino acids. The CDR3 loop is CASSVEIGGGPHNEQFF. For the CDR3, the DNA is TGTGCCAGCAGCGTAGAGATTGGCGGGGGGCCCCACAATGAGCAGTTCTTC.

The rearrangement uses TRBV6-5 and TRBJ2-2, with 8 nucleotides matching TRBD2. Germline assignment: CDR1 MNHEY and CDR2 SVGAGI. Trimming cost V 2 bases and J 4 bases; bases outside gene matches: 9. The CDR3 sequence is 17 residues long. DNA for the CDR3: TGTGCCAGCAGTTACACTAGACTAGCGAGATTCACCGGGGAGCTGTTTTTT. As protein: CASSYTRLARFTGELFF.

The chain is built from TRBV4-1 and TRBJ1-1; perhaps TRBD1 as D (5 bases). Trimming took off 3 bases at V and 0 bases at J, with 14 bases between the two ends. The CDR3 extends over 16 amino acids. Germline V lookup: CDR1 MGHRA, CDR2 YSYEKL. The DNA for the CDR3 is TGCGCCAGCAGCCAGGAACCGGGACTGATGAACACTGAAGCTTTCTTT. This gives the protein CASSQEPGLMNTEAFF.

The J gene is TRBJ2-7, the V gene TRBV20-1, with 8 nucleotides matching TRBD2. The CDR3 runs 14 residues. After removal of 6 bases from V and 9 bases from J, the junction contained 16 bases not matched to a gene. Germline CDR1 and CDR2: DFQATT and SNEGSKA (reference sequence). The DNA for the CDR3 is TGCAGTGCCCCAGCCAAGGGCGGGGGGCCGCGGCAGTACTTC. It yields the protein CSAPAKGGGPRQYF.

The V and J genes are TRBV21-1 and TRBJ1-1. TRBV21-1 is a pseudogene segment. This CDR3 contains 13 residues. CDR3 DNA: TGTGCCAGCAGCAAGCGGGGGATAACTGAAGCTTTCTTT. Translating gives CASSKRGITEAFF.

The sample holds a few counts of this clonotype. The chain combines TRBV29-1 with TRBJ2-1; D possibly matches TRBD1 or TRBD2 (6 bases each). Germline CDR1 is SQVTM and CDR2 is ANQGSEA. V dropped 3 bases and J dropped 5 bases, with 14 bases sitting between them. The CDR3 is 14 residues long. The chain's CDR3 is CSVEGGQNNNEQFF. The DNA for the CDR3 is TGCAGCGTTGAGGGGGGACAAAACAACAATGAGCAGTTCTTC.

CDR3 sequence reads: CASSRAGVKETQYF. The CDR3 region has the DNA TGTGCCAGCAGCAGGGCGGGAGTTAAAGAGACCCAGTACTTC. The chain has TRBV11-3 and TRBJ2-5; 7 bases map to TRBD2. The CDR3 is 14 residues long. The junction had 6 bases not matched to a gene; V was cut back by 5 bases and J by 3 bases. Germline V gene sequence: CDR1 SGHNT, CDR2 YENEEA.

This clonotype was seen repeatedly, ten times or more. The chain has TRBV12-3 or TRBV12-4 and TRBJ2-1, with D tentatively TRBD2 (5 bases). V was trimmed by 6 bases and J by 3 bases, leaving 18 bases between them. The CDR3 spans 16 residues. The CDR3 here is CASSPRLAGNYNEQFF. The CDR3 DNA follows: TGTGCCAGCAGCCCCCGGCTAGCTGGAAACTACAATGAGCAGTTCTTC.

In this sample, this clonotype turned up many times. The J gene is TRBJ2-1, the V gene TRBV15; the match to TRBD1 covers 7 bases. Per germline, CDR1 LNHNV and CDR2 YYDKDF (reference sequence). J was trimmed by 3 bases and V by 6 bases; bases with no gene match: 2. This CDR3 is 13 amino acids long. The CDR3 spells CATRDRSYNEQFF. CDR3 coding DNA: TGTGCCACCAGGGACAGGAGCTACAATGAGCAGTTCTTC. Looking up the rest from reference TRBV15 and TRBJ2-1 gives the full variable domain: DAMVIQNPRYQVTQFGKPVTLSCSQTLNHNVMYWYQQKSSQAPKLLFHYYDKDFNNEADTPDNFQSRRPNTSFCFLDIRSPGLGDTAMYLCATRDRSYNEQFFGPGTRLTVL.

This clonotype was counted once. The chain is built from TRBV2 and TRBJ2-1; weak D call: TRBD2 (5 bases). Per germline, CDR1 SNHLY and CDR2 FYNNEI. Trimming cost V 8 bases and J 10 bases, with 12 bases left between them. CDR3 size: 11 residues. CDR3 loop: CASDRTGEQFF. As DNA, the CDR3 is TGTGCCAGCGACCGTACGGGGGAGCAGTTCTTC.

This chain connects TRBV12-3 or TRBV12-4 to TRBJ1-1; 7 positions match TRBD1. V was clipped by 5 bases and J by 4 bases; unmatched bases: 7. This CDR3 is built from 14 residues. The CDR3 here is CASSKRQGATEAFF. CDR3 coding DNA: TGTGCCAGCAGTAAACGACAGGGAGCCACTGAAGCTTTCTTT.

This chain links TRBV5-1 with TRBJ2-3; 11 bases line up with TRBD2. The CDR3 contains 19 residues. Germline CDR1 SGHRS, CDR2 YFSETQ. V shed 2 bases, J shed 3 bases, and the junction held 14 bases outside the gene matches. DNA of the CDR3: TGCGCCAGCAGCTTACCCGGGCCTAGCGGGAGGAGGACTACAGATACGCAGTATTTT. This translates into CASSLPGPSGRRTTDTQYF.

The V and J genes are TRBV28 and TRBJ1-5; D gene unclear. The CDR3 spans 12 residues. V was trimmed by 10 bases and J by 6 bases, leaving 13 bases between them. The V gene's germline CDR1 is MDHEN and CDR2 SYDVKM. This CDR3 is CATSWNLQPQHF. CDR3 DNA sequence: TGTGCCACCTCCTGGAACCTTCAGCCCCAGCATTTT.

The chain joins TRBV20-1 to TRBJ2-7, with 9 bases fitting TRBD1. The CDR3 has 15 amino acids. Germline assignment: CDR1 DFQATT and CDR2 SNEGSKA (reference sequence). Unmatched junction bases numbered 9, after V lost 4 bases and J lost 2 bases. CDR3 region: CSAISGTGLTYEQYF. The CDR3 DNA is TGCAGTGCTATCTCCGGGACAGGGTTGACCTACGAGCAGTACTTC.

This clonotype was detected many times. The chain recombines TRBV10-3 with TRBJ2-3; D not certain. This CDR3 has 13 residues. V was clipped by 7 bases and J by 1 base, with 9 bases between them. Germline V lookup: CDR1 ENHRY, CDR2 SYGVKD. The CDR3 DNA reads as TGTGCCATCACGGCGAGTCGCACAGATACGCAGTATTTT. This gives the protein CAITASRTDTQYF.

The chain carries TRBV15 and TRBJ2-1; 10 bases map to TRBD2. This CDR3 region has 16 residues. Trimming at V came to 1 base and at J to 2 bases, leaving 2 bases not matched to a gene. CDR1 is LNHNV, CDR2 YYDKDF, per germline (reference sequence). CDR3 residues: CATSRVLAGAYNEQFF. The CDR3 region has the DNA TGTGCCACCAGCAGAGTCCTAGCGGGAGCCTACAATGAGCAGTTCTTC.

The genes are TRBV27 and TRBJ2-5; D is possibly TRBD2 (5 bases). There are 14 residues in the CDR3. V shed 4 bases and J shed 4 bases, with 13 bases lying between them. Looked up from germline, CDR1 is MNHEY and CDR2 is SMNVEV (reference sequence). In nucleotides, the CDR3 is TGTGCCAGCAGTTCTTTGAGCGAGGGAGAGACCCAGTACTTC. Translating gives CASSSLSEGETQYF.

The chain uses TRBV12-3 or TRBV12-4 and TRBJ2-7, with no clear D. V gave up 3 bases and J gave up 5 bases, with 11 bases separating them. The CDR3 loop spans 13 amino acids. This CDR3 reads CASSFPGRDEQYF. In nucleotides, the CDR3 is TGTGCCAGCAGTTTCCCAGGCCGGGACGAGCAGTACTTC.